These T cell receptor beta chains were read from a single sample in a study of T cells in Graves' hyperthyroidism and ophthalmopathy. TCRdb recomputed calls from the multiplex PCR reads with MiXCR, one row per CDR3 protein. Here the sample spans more than 650,000 distinct CDR3 sequences, about 14% being singletons. Specimen: blood. Source of these receptors: a woman aged 18-29 years with Graves' hyperthyroidism. The CDR3 runs from the conserved cysteine through the conserved F or W. The D gene is left open where the match is weak. A row's size may be missing; if present it is once, few, many or a size class.

>TRBD2|few|TRBV6-1|16|TRBJ2-3
TGTGCCAGCAGTTGGGGGGGACTAGCGGGATTGGATACGCAGTATTTT
CASSWGGLAGLDTQYF
>NA|many|TRBV30|12|TRBJ1-1
TGTGCCTGGATGGCTGTGAACACTGAAGCTTTCTTT
CAWMAVNTEAFF
>NA|many|TRBV20-1|13|TRBJ1-1
TGCAGTGCTACCCCGGGAACGAACACTGAAGCTTTCTTT
CSATPGTNTEAFF
>NA|many|TRBV20-1|14|TRBJ2-7
TGCAGTGCTAGAGTAGGACAGCCTGGAGGCGAGCAGTACTTC
CSARVGQPGGEQYF
>NA|many|TRBV28|14|TRBJ2-7
TGTGCCAGCAGATTTACCCCCGTGAGGCACGAGCAGTACTTC
CASRFTPVRHEQYF
>NA|many|TRBV10-3|13|TRBJ2-5
TGTGCCATCAGTTACAGGGCCGAGGAGACCCAGTACTTC
CAISYRAEETQYF
>NA|many|TRBV11-2|15|TRBJ2-7
TGTGCCAGCAGCTTAGAACGTCTAATGAGATACGAGCAGTACTTC
CASSLERLMRYEQYF
>TRBD1|NA|TRBV2|14|TRBJ2-2
TGTGCCAGCAGTTTAGGGGGCTACACCGGGGAGCTGTTTTTT
CASSLGGYTGELFF
>TRBD1|NA|TRBV28|15|TRBJ1-6
TGTGCCAGCAGTTCTCGGACAGGAATCTATTCACCCCTCCACTTT
CASSSRTGIYSPLHF
>TRBD2|many|TRBV2|13|TRBJ2-5
TGTGCCAGCAAAGGACTAGGGCAAGAGACCCAGTACTTC
CASKGLGQETQYF
>NA|many|TRBV27|14|TRBJ1-2
TGTGCCAGCACGGGTTACAGGGCCAACTATGGCTACACCTTC
CASTGYRANYGYTF
>TRBD1|NA|TRBV5-1|21|TRBJ2-6
TGCGCCAGCAGCTTGACATTTTTGTTGGGGGACAGGAGCTCTGGGGCCAACGTCCTGACTTTC
CASSLTFLLGDRSSGANVLTF
>TRBD1|NA|TRBV29-1|12|TRBJ1-4
TGCAGCGTAGCCCCTCAGGGGGGCGGACTGTTTTTT
CSVAPQGGGLFF
>NA|few|TRBV2|13|TRBJ2-2
TGTGCCAGCAGACAGTGGAACACCGGGGAGCTGTTTTTT
CASRQWNTGELFF
>TRBD2|few|TRBV4-1|14|TRBJ2-1
TGCGCCAGCAGCCAAGCTAGCGGGGTAGGTGAGCAGTTCTTC
CASSQASGVGEQFF
>NA|many|TRBV13|13|TRBJ1-1
TGTGCCAGTCTCAAGCAGGGCGTCGCTGAAGCTTTCTTT
CASLKQGVAEAFF
>TRBD1|NA|TRBV18|15|TRBJ2-3
TGTGCCAGCTCACTGACAGGGTCAAACACAGATACGCAGTATTTT
CASSLTGSNTDTQYF
>NA|many|TRBV12-3/TRBV12-4|14|TRBJ1-5
TGTGCCAGCAGTTCCCGGGCCGGGAGTCAGCCCCAGCATTTT
CASSSRAGSQPQHF
>NA|NA|TRBV20-1|13|TRBJ2-1
TGCAGTCCCAGAGGTGGGGATTACAGTGAGCAGTTCTTC
CSPRGGDYSEQFF
>NA|NA|TRBV29-1|12|TRBJ1-2
TGCAGCGTTGGGAAGGGGTATGAAGGCTACACCTTC
CSVGKGYEGYTF
>NA|NA|TRBV10-2|14|TRBJ1-5
TGCGCCAGCCAAGGCAATTTGGGCAATCAGCCCCAGCATTTT
CASQGNLGNQPQHF
>NA|NA|TRBV14|13|TRBJ1-3
TGTGCCAGCAGCCAAGATTATGGGACGAGCATATATTTT
CASSQDYGTSIYF
>NA|many|TRBV12-3/TRBV12-4|17|TRBJ1-1
TGTGCCAGCAGTTTAGCGCGCAAGTTTGGGATAAACACTGAAGCTTTCTTT
CASSLARKFGINTEAFF
>NA|NA|TRBV2|13|TRBJ1-2
TGTGCCAGCATTAGGGGTTCAAACTATGGCTACACCTTC
CASIRGSNYGYTF
>NA|few|TRBV28|12|TRBJ1-2
TGTGCCAGCAGTTTAGAGGTTGGTGGCTACACCTTC
CASSLEVGGYTF
>TRBD2|many|TRBV19|16|TRBJ2-7
TGTGCCAGTAGTCTAGCGGGAGGTGTTCGGGTCTACGAGCAGTACTTC
CASSLAGGVRVYEQYF
>NA|NA|TRBV28|16|TRBJ2-7
TGTGCCAGCCGGCCGAACGTGGGCGGACCCAAGGACGAGCAGTACTTC
CASRPNVGGPKDEQYF
>TRBD1|NA|TRBV19|15|TRBJ1-5
TGTGCCAGTAGTACCGGACAGGGGGCCTTTCAGCCCCAGCATTTT
CASSTGQGAFQPQHF
>NA|many|TRBV11-2|13|TRBJ2-7
TGTGCCAGCAGCCGAACTCTGGGAAACGAGCAGTACTTC
CASSRTLGNEQYF
>NA|few|TRBV3-1|15|TRBJ2-2
TGTGCCAGCAGCCAAGTTCCTACCGTCACCGGGGAGCTGTTTTTT
CASSQVPTVTGELFF
>TRBD2|NA|TRBV3-1|15|TRBJ2-7
TGTGCCAGCAGCCCGGGACTAAAAGACTCCTACGAGCAGTACTTC
CASSPGLKDSYEQYF
>NA|NA|TRBV15|20|TRBJ2-2
TGTGCCACCAGCAGAGAGACTCCGCAACTAGTCGCGGGATACACCGGAGAGCTGTTTTTT
CATSRETPQLVAGYTGELFF
>NA|many|TRBV7-2|13|TRBJ2-5
TGTGCCAGCAGCTTGATCCTACAAGAGACCCAGTACTTC
CASSLILQETQYF